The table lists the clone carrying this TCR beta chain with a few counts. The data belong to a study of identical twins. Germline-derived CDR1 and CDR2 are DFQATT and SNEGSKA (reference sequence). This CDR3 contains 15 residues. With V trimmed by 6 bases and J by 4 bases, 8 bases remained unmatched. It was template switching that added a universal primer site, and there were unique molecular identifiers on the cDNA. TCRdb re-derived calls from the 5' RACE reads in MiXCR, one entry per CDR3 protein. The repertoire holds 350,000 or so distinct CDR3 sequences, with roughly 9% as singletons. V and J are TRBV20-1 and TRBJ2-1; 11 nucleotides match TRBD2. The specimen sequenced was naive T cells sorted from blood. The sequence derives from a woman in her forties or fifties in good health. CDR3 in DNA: TGCAGTGCCTCCCCTAGCGGGAGGTGGTACAATGAGCAGTTCTTC. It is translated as CSASPSGRWYNEQFF.